This T cell receptor (beta chain) was identified during a study of cytomegalovirus exposure and HLA in healthy donors. Overall study context: A subsequent analysis stated that the 120 or so validation repertoires were run on the same platform as the approximately 700 first-cohort repertoires. Points from the study as a whole: There were 160 or so TCR beta chains listed as cytomegalovirus-associated.

CDR1 MNHNY and CDR2 SVGAGI come from the germline V gene (reference sequence). Trimming cost V 4 bases and J 8 bases, with 20 bases left between them. CDR3 size: 15 residues. Data came from immunoSEQ multiplex PCR; TCRdb stores just in-frame clones and leaves some out. This table holds 120,000 to 150,000 clones, roughly nine tenths found once. The donors were part of the validation cohort of 120 or so subjects. That cohort was separate from the first cohort, which comprised under 700 subjects. A word on this clone: Its specificity is unknown.

This TCR was sampled from a young man in good health and CMV-seronegative. This chain uses TRBV6-6 with TRBJ1-2, with D hard to call. The source material was PBMCs. CDR3 nucleotide sequence: TGTGCCAGCAGTTTATCATTGGAGGCTGTGGTAGGCTACACCTTC. It codes for CASSLSLEAVVGYTF.